The next 5 T cell receptor beta chains were all read from a single sample in a study of STAT5B mutations in CD4+ large granular lymphocyte leukemia. Libraries were prepared by immunoSEQ multiplex PCR; TCRdb keeps only in-frame clonotypes and omits some of them. The table has around 29,000 clones, over 70% seen once. The source material was CD4+ T cells from blood buffy coats. The source of these receptors is a human donor in good health.

The J gene is TRBJ2-7, the V gene TRBV5-1; 7 bases map to TRBD2. With 4 bases clipped from V and 5 bases from J, the junction kept 6 bases outside the gene matches. Germline CDR1 is SGHRS and CDR2 is YFSETQ. The CDR3 has 13 residues. CDR3 sequence: CASSLWEGNEQYF. The CDR3 DNA is TGCGCCAGCAGCCTGTGGGAGGGGAACGAGCAGTACTTC.

This clone turned up a few times. The V call is TRBV2, the J call TRBJ1-4; D is unresolved. V lost 1 base to trimming and J lost 4 bases, with 4 bases between them. The germline gives CDR1 SNHLY, CDR2 FYNNEI. CDR3 length: 13 residues. Here the CDR3 DNA reads TGTGCCAGCAGTGAAGGGCTTAATGAAAAACTGTTTTTT. It specifies CASSEGLNEKLFF.

The chain joins TRBV11-2 to TRBJ1-4; 7 bases agree with TRBD1. This CDR3 contains 14 residues. CDR1 is SGHAT and CDR2 is FQNNGV in the germline V gene. J was trimmed by 8 bases and V by 1 base; bases with no gene match: 4. The CDR3 is CASSLGLQGEKLFF. CDR3 nucleotides: TGTGCCAGCAGCTTAGGGCTACAGGGGGAAAAACTGTTTTTT.

The chain uses TRBV19 and TRBJ2-6; 9 positions match TRBD1. J gave up 2 bases and V 6 bases, and 5 bases lay outside the gene matches. CDR1 is LNHDA, CDR2 SQIVND, per germline (reference sequence). The CDR3 length is 16 residues. The CDR3 loop is CASSWGQGAGANVLTF. The CDR3 bases are TGTGCCAGTAGCTGGGGACAGGGAGCTGGGGCCAACGTCCTGACTTTC.

The rearrangement uses TRBV10-3 and TRBJ1-2; 8 nucleotides line up with TRBD1. The CDR3 totals 14 residues. V dropped 7 bases and J dropped 6; count of bases not matched to a gene: 10. Per the germline V gene, CDR1 is ENHRY and CDR2 is SYGVKD. The chain's CDR3 is CAINPTGVGDGYTF. CDR3 in DNA: TGTGCCATCAACCCGACAGGGGTGGGGGATGGCTACACCTTC.